This T cell receptor beta chain was sequenced during a study of cytomegalovirus exposure and HLA in healthy donors. Study-wide results and caveats: According to a later analysis, most TCR beta chains associated with CMV appeared HLA-restricted. A later look showed TCR association rates differing by HLA locus, highest for DRB1 and lowest for HLA-C.

With regard to this clone: Its antigen is currently unknown.

With 60 Vbeta and 13 Jbeta primers, the PCR was carried out. This table comes from immunoSEQ multiplex PCR, and its TCRdb copy is limited to in-frame clones, with some not included. Here the sample spans 140,000 to 150,000 clones, 68% being singletons. The CDR3 is 17 residues long. Germline assignment: CDR1 SQVTM and CDR2 ANQGSEA. V lost 6 bases and J lost 0; bases outside the gene matches: 15. The V and J genes are TRBV29-1 and TRBJ1-2, with 8 bases lining up with TRBD1. Sequenced: PBMCs. The clonotype comes from a man aged 55 to 70 in good health and CMV-seronegative. CDR3 DNA: TGCAGCGTCCTGACCGACAGGGGAGGACTTTCTAACTATGGCTACACCTTC. Residues: CSVLTDRGGLSNYGYTF.